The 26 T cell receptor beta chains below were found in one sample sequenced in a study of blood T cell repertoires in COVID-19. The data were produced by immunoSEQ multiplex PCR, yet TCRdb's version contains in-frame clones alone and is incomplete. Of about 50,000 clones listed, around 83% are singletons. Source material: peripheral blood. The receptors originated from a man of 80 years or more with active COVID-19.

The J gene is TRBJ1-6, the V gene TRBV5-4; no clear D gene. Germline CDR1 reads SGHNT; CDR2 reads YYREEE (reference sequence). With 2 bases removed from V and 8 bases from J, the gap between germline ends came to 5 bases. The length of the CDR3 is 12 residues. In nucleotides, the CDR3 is TGTGCCAGCAGCTTAGAGGATTCACCCCTCCACTTT. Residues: CASSLEDSPLHF.

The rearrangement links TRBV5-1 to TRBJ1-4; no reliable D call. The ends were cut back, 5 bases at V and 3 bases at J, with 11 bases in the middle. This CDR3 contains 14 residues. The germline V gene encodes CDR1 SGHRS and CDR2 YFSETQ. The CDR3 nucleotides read TGCGCCAGCAGTTTTGACATCTCTAATGAAAAACTGTTTTTT. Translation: CASSFDISNEKLFF.

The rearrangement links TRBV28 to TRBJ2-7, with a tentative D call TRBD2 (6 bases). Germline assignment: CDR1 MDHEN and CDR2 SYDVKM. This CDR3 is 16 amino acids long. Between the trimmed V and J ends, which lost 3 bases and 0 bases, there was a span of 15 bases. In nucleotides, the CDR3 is TGTGCCAGCAGTTTCCACCTAGCGCTCCTCTCCTACGAGCAGTACTTC. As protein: CASSFHLALLSYEQYF. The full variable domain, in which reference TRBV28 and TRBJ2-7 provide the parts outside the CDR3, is DVKVTQSSRYLVKRTGEKVFLECVQDMDHENMFWYRQDPGLGLRLIYFSYDVKMKEKGDIPEGYSVSREKKERFSLILESASTNQTSMYLCASSFHLALLSYEQYFGPGTRLTVT.

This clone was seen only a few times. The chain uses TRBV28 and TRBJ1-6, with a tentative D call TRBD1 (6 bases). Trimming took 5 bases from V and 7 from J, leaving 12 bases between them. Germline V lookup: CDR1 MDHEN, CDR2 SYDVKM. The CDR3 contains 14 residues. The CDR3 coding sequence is TGTGCCAGCAGTCCCGGACAGATGAATTCACCCCTCCACTTT. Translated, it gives CASSPGQMNSPLHF.

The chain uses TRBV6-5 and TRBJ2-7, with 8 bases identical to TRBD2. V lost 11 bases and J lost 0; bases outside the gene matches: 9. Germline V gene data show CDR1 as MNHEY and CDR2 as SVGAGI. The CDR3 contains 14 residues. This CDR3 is CAGKTSGGSYEQYF. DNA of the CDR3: TGTGCCGGGAAAACTAGCGGAGGCTCCTACGAGCAGTACTTC.

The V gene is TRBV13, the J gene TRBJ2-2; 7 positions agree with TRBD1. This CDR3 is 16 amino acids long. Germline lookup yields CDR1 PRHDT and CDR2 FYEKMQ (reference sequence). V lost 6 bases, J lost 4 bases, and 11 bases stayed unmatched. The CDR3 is CASRSRGDSPTGELFF. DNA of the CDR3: TGTGCCAGCAGATCCAGAGGGGACAGCCCCACCGGGGAGCTGTTTTTT.

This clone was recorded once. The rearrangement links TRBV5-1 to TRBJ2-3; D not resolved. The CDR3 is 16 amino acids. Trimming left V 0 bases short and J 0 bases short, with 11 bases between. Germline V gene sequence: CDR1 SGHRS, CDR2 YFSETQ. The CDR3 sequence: CASSLGSVPSTDTQYF. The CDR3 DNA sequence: TGCGCCAGCAGCTTGGGTTCGGTTCCTAGCACAGATACGCAGTATTTT.

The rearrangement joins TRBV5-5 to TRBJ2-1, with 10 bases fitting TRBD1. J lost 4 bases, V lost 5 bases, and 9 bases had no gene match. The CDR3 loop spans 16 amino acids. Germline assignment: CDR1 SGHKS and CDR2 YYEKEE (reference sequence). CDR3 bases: TGTGCCAGCAGTTTAGAAGGGACAGGGGAATACAATGAGCAGTTCTTC. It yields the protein CASSLEGTGEYNEQFF.

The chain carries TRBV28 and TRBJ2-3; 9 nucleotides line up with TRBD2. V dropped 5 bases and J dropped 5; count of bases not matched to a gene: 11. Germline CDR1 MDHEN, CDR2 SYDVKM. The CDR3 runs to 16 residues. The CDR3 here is CASSPGLATGGDTQYF. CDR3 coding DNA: TGTGCCAGCAGTCCGGGACTAGCCACGGGGGGAGATACGCAGTATTTT.

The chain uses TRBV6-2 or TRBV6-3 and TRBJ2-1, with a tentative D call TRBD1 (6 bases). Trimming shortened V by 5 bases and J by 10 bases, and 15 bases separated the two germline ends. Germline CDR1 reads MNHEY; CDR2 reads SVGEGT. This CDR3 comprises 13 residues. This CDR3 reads CASSASPGAEQFF. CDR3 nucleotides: TGTGCCAGCAGTGCATCACCAGGGGCCGAGCAGTTCTTC.

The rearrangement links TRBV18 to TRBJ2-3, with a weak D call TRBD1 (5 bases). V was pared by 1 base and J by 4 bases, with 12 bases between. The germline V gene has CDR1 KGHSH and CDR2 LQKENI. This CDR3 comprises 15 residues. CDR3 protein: CASSPRSGAADTQYF. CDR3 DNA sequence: TGTGCCAGCTCACCACGATCTGGGGCGGCAGATACGCAGTATTTT.

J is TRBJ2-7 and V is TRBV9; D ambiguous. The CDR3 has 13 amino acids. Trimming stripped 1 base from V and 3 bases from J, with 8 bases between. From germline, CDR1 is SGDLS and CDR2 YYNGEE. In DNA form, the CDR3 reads TGTGCCAGCAGCGTAAACTCCCACTACGAGCAGTACTTC. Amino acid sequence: CASSVNSHYEQYF.

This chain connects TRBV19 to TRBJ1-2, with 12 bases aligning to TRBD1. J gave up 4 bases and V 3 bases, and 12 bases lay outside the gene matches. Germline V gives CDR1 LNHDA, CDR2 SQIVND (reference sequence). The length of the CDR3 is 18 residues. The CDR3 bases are TGTGCCAGTAGTATTAACCGGGACAGGGGGCGCGTTGGCTATGGCTACACCTTC. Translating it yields CASSINRDRGRVGYGYTF.

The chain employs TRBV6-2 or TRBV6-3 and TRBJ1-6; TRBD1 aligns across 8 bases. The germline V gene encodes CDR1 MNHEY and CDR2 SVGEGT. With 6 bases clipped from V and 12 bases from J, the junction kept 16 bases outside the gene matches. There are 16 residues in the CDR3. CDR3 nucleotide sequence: TGTGCCAGCAGCTCAGAACCCGGGACAGGCCTTGGACCCCTCCACTTT. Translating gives CASSSEPGTGLGPLHF.

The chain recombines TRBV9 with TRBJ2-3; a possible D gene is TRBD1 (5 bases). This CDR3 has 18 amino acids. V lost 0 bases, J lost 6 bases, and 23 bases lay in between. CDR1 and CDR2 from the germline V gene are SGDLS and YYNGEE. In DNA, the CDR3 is TGTGCCAGCAGCGTAGGGGTGGCAGGGTCGATTTTTTCGGATACGCAGTATTTT. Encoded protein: CASSVGVAGSIFSDTQYF.

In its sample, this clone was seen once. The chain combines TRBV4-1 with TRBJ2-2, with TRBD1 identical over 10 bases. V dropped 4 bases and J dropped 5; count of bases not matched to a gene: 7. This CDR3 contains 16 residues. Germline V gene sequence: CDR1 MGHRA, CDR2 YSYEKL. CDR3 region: CASSLRTGGNTGELFF. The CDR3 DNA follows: TGCGCCAGCAGCCTCCGGACAGGGGGGAATACCGGGGAGCTGTTTTTT.

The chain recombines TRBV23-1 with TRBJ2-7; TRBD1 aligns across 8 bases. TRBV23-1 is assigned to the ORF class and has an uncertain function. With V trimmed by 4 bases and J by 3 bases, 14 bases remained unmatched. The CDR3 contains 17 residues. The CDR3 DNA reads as TGCGCCAGCAGTCTAACCCTCAGGACAGGGCCCCTCTACGAGCAGTACTTC. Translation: CASSLTLRTGPLYEQYF.

CDR3 amino acids: CASSQDPLAGLHEQYF. The CDR3 DNA reads as TGTGCCAGCAGCCAAGATCCGTTAGCGGGACTTCACGAGCAGTACTTC. V gene TRBV4-2 combines with J gene TRBJ2-7, with 8 bases matching TRBD2. Trimming took 0 bases from V and 5 from J; bases not matched to a gene: 9. Germline V gives CDR1 LGHNA, CDR2 YNFKEQ. This CDR3 is 16 amino acids long.

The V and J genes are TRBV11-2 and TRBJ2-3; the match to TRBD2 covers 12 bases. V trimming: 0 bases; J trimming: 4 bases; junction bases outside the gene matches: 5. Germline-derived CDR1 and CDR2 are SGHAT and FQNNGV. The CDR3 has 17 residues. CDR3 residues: CASSLDVLAGGSDTQYF. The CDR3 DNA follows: TGTGCCAGCAGCTTAGATGTACTAGCGGGAGGCTCAGATACGCAGTATTTT.

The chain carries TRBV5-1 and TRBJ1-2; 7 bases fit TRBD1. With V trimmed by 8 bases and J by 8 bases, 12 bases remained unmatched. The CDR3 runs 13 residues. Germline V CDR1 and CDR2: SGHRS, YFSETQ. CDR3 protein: CASSAGTEEGYTF. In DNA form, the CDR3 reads TGCGCCAGTTCAGCCGGGACAGAGGAGGGCTACACCTTC.

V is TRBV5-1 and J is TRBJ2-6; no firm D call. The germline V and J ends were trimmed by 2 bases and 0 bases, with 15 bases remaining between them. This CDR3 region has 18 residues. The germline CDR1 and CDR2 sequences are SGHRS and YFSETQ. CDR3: CASSFHFQEYSGANVLTF. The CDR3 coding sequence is TGCGCCAGCAGCTTTCACTTTCAGGAATACTCTGGGGCCAACGTCCTGACTTTC.

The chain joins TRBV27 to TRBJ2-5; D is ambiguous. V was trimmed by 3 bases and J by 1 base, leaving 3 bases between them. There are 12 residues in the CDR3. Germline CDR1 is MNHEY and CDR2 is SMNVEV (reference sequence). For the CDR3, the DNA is TGTGCCAGCAGTTTCCTCCAAGAGACCCAGTACTTC. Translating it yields CASSFLQETQYF.

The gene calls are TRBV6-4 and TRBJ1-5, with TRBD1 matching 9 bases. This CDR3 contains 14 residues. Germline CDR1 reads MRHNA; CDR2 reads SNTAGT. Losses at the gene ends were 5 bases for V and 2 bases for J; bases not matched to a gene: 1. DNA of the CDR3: TGTGCCAGCAGTAGGACAGGGGGCAATCAGCCCCAGCATTTT. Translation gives CASSRTGGNQPQHF.

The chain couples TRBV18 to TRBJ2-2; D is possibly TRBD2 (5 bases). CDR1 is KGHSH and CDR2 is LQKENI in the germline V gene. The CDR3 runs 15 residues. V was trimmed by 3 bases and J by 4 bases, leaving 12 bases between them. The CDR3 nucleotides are TGTGCCAGCTCACCGGGCCTAGCCGGCACCGGGGAGCTGTTTTTT. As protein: CASSPGLAGTGELFF.

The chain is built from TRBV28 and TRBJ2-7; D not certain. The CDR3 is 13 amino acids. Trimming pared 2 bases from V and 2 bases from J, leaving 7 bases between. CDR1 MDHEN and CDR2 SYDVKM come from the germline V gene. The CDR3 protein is CASSLVATYEQYF. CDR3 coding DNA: TGTGCCAGCAGTTTAGTCGCTACCTACGAGCAGTACTTC.

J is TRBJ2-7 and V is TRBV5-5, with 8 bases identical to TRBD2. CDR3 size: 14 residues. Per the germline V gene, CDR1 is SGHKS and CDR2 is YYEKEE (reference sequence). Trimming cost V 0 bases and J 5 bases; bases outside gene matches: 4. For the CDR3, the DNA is TGTGCCAGCAGCTTGGGCGGGAGGATCAACGAGCAGTACTTC. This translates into CASSLGGRINEQYF.